The 6 T cell receptor beta chains presented below share a single source sample, sequenced in a study of OX40 agonist ivuxolimab in advanced cancers. Clones were read by immunoSEQ multiplex PCR, and TCRdb kept only the in-frame ones, dropping some. The top ten clones hold about 7.3% of a sample with about 50,000 clones, about 81% of them seen once. The sequencing here drew on CD4+ or CD8+ T cells sorted from blood, taken in a trial of the OX40 agonist ivuxolimab. These receptors originate from an adult with an advanced solid tumor such as melanoma, head and neck, liver or kidney cancer.

This chain connects TRBV27 to TRBJ2-1, with D unclear. The V end lost 7 bases, the J end lost 8 bases, and 15 bases lay between the germline ends. This CDR3 is 13 amino acids long. Germline V CDR1 and CDR2: MNHEY, SMNVEV (reference sequence). The CDR3 DNA is TGTGCCAGCATAGGCCCTTCTGGCCATGAGCAGTTCTTC. Translating gives CASIGPSGHEQFF.

In its sample, this clone was seen a few times. The chain is built from TRBV9 and TRBJ2-5; 7 bases agree with TRBD2. This CDR3 comprises 14 residues. Germline CDR1 and CDR2: SGDLS and YYNGEE. V was pared by 2 bases and J by 2 bases, with 3 bases of the junction left unmatched. The CDR3 region is CASSVTSEQETQYF. The CDR3 nucleotides are TGTGCCAGCAGCGTCACTAGCGAGCAAGAGACCCAGTACTTC.

The chain is built from TRBV19 and TRBJ2-1, with TRBD2 identical over 7 bases. In germline, CDR1 is LNHDA, CDR2 SQIVND (reference sequence). The CDR3 runs 17 residues. V shed 6 bases, J shed 4 bases, and the junction held 15 bases outside the gene matches. CDR3 amino acids: CASSWGSGGIGYNEQFF. As DNA, the CDR3 is TGTGCCAGTAGCTGGGGGTCCGGGGGGATCGGTTACAATGAGCAGTTCTTC. Based on the CDR3 plus reference TRBV19 and TRBJ2-1, the full variable domain is DGGITQSPKYLFRKEGQNVTLSCEQNLNHDAMYWYRQDPGQGLRLIYYSQIVNDFQKGDIAEGYSVSREKKESFPLTVTSAQKNPTAFYLCASSWGSGGIGYNEQFFGPGTRLTVL.

The chain has TRBV30 and TRBJ1-5, with a tentative D call TRBD1 (5 bases). The ends were cut back, 2 bases at V and 6 bases at J, with 11 bases in the middle. Germline CDR1 and CDR2: GTSNPN and SVGIG (reference sequence). CDR3 length: 13 amino acids. The CDR3 region is CAWSLRGRQPQHF. As DNA, the CDR3 is TGTGCCTGGAGTCTAAGGGGTCGTCAGCCCCAGCATTTT. The full variable domain, rest sourced from reference TRBV30 and TRBJ1-5, is SQTIHQWPATLVQPVGSPLSLECTVEGTSNPNLYWYRQAAGRGLQLLFYSVGIGQISSEVPQNLSASRPQDRQFILSSKKLLLSDSGFYLCAWSLRGRQPQHFGDGTRLSIL.

For the CDR3, the DNA is TGTGCCAGCATAGGGGGGAGAGCGTCTGGGGAGCAGTACTTC. Encoded protein: CASIGGRASGEQYF. The rearrangement uses TRBV27 and TRBJ2-7, with D possibly being TRBD1 or TRBD2 (6 bases each). Germline CDR1 is MNHEY and CDR2 is SMNVEV (reference sequence). V gave up 7 bases and J gave up 7 bases, with 20 bases separating them. The CDR3 has 14 amino acids.

This clone was seen only a few times. The chain combines TRBV5-6 with TRBJ1-3, with D hard to call. V was pared by 1 base and J by 1 base, with 6 bases between. Germline lookup yields CDR1 SGHDT and CDR2 YYEEEE. The CDR3 runs to 14 residues. The CDR3 loop reads CASSLTVSGNTIYF. As DNA, the CDR3 is TGTGCCAGCAGCTTGACGGTATCTGGAAACACCATATATTTT.